This T cell receptor beta chain was sequenced for a study of cytomegalovirus exposure and HLA in healthy donors. About the study: Early released data had tens of millions of unique TCRs, all coming from HLA-typed donors.

As for this clone: Antigen specificity is unknown.

Study conclusions and caveats: When the data were analyzed later, several of the most significant clusters appeared to be linked to common viral pathogens. Analysis performed later showed TCR beta chains linked to HLA being more clonally expanded than equally common others.

The primer mix had 60 Vbeta and 13 Jbeta primers. Here immunoSEQ multiplex PCR was the method, and the copy in TCRdb shows in-frame clones only, minus some. The table includes 90,000 to 100,000 clones, around 9.6% detected once. This CDR3 has 17 amino acids. CDR1 and CDR2 from the germline V gene are MNHNS and SASEGT. The V and J ends lost 1 base and 0 bases respectively, with 15 bases between them. The chain combines TRBV6-1 with TRBJ1-2; no firm D call. This receptor was taken from a man aged 50 to 60 in good health and CMV-seropositive. Source material: PBMCs. The CDR3 sequence is CASSEEPGWSANYGYTF. The CDR3 DNA reads as TGTGCCAGCAGTGAAGAGCCGGGATGGAGCGCTAACTATGGCTACACCTTC.